This T cell receptor beta chain was identified during a study of shared clonotypes between healthy human individuals. TCRdb's copy holds only in-frame clones and misses some; the assay was immunoSEQ multiplex PCR. The sample gives about 2 million clones, roughly 96% of which show up once; 0.13% is in the top ten. The CDR3 length is 13 residues. V was clipped by 8 bases and J by 6 bases; unmatched bases: 4. Per germline, CDR1 SNHLY and CDR2 FYNNEI. Sequencing was performed on naive CD4+ T cells sorted from blood. Subset indicated: CD45RA+ positively selected. V usage is TRBV2 and J usage is TRBJ1-4; 9 bases agree with TRBD1. This clonotype was sampled from a man younger than 35 in good health. CDR3 loop: CASRRDRDEKLFF. In DNA form, the CDR3 reads TGTGCCAGCCGCAGGGACAGGGATGAAAAACTGTTTTTT.